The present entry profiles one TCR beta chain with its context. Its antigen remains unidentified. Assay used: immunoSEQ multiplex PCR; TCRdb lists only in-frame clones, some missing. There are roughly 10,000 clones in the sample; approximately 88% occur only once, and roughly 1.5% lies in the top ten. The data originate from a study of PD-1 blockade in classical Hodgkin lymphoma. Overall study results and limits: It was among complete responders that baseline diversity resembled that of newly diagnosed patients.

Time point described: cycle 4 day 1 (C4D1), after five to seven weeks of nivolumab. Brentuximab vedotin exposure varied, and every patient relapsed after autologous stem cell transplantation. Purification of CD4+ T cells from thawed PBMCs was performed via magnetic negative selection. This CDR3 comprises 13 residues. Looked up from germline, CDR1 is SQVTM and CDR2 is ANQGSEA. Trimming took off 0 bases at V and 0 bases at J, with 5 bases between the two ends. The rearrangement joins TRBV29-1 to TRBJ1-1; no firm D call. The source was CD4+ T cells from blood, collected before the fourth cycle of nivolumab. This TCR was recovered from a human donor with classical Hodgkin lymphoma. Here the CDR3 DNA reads TGCAGCGTTGAAGACAGTATGAACACTGAAGCTTTCTTT. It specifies CSVEDSMNTEAFF.